Here is one TCR beta chain with its context. CDR3 size: 12 residues. V was trimmed by 6 bases and J by 5 bases, leaving 10 bases between them. CDR1 is SGHAT and CDR2 is FQNNGV in the germline V gene. These data are taken from a study of pediatric ulcerative colitis. Looking at the study overall: Over five patients showed pancolitis and two showed left-sided colitis.

Rectal tissue came from one to two pinch biopsies taken at colonoscopy. The assay was immunoSEQ multiplex PCR, and TCRdb's table has in-frame clones only and misses some. The table shows fewer than 30,000 clones, with approximately 71% occurring only once. This clonotype originated in a boy younger than 18 with severe ulcerative colitis. Sequencing used gut tissue. The rearrangement joins TRBV11-2 to TRBJ2-5; D gene ambiguous. The CDR3: CASRSPQETQYF. The CDR3 DNA follows: TGTGCCAGCAGGTCCCCTCAGGAGACCCAGTACTTC.